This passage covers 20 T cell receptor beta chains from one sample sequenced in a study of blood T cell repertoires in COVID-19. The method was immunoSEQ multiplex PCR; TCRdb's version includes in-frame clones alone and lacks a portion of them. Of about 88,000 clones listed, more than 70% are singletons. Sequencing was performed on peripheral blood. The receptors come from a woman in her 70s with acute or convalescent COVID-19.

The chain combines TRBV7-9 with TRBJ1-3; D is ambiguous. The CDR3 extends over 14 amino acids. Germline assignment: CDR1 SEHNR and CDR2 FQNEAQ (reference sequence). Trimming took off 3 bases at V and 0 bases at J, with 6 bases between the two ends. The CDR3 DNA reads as TGTGCCAGCAGCTTGGGCACCTCTGGAAACACCATATATTTT. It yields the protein CASSLGTSGNTIYF.

The DNA for the CDR3 is TGTGCCAGCAGCCCCGGACAAAATAGCAATCAGCCCCAGCATTTT. Translated, it gives CASSPGQNSNQPQHF. The chain is built from TRBV7-8 and TRBJ1-5; D possibly corresponds to TRBD1 (5 bases). Germline CDR1 reads SGHVS; CDR2 reads FQNEAQ. The CDR3 runs to 15 residues. Trimming shortened V by 5 bases and J by 0 bases, and 11 bases separated the two germline ends.

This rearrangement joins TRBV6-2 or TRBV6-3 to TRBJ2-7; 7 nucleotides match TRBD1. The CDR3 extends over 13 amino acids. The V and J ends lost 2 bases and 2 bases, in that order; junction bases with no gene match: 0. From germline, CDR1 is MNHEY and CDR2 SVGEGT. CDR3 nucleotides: TGTGCCAGCAGTTACAGGGGGCCCTACGAGCAGTACGTC. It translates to CASSYRGPYEQYV.

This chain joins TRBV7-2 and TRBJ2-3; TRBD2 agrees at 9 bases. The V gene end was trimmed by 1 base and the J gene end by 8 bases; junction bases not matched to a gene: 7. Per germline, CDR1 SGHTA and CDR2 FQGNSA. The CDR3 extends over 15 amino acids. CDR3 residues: CASSLVLAGWGTQYF. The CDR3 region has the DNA TGTGCCAGCAGCTTAGTCCTAGCGGGATGGGGTACGCAGTATTTT.

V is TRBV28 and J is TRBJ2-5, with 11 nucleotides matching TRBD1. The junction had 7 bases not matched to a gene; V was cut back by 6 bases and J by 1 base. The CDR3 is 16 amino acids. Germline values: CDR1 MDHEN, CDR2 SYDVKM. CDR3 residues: CASRLGQGVGQETQYF. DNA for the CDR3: TGTGCCAGCAGGCTGGGACAGGGGGTTGGCCAAGAGACCCAGTACTTC.

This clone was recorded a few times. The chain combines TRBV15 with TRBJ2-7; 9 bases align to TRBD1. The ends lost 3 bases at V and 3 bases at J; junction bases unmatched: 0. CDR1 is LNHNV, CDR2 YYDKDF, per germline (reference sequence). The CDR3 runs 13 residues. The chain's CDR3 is CATSRDRGYEQYV. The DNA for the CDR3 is TGTGCCACCAGCAGGGACAGGGGCTACGAGCAGTACGTC.

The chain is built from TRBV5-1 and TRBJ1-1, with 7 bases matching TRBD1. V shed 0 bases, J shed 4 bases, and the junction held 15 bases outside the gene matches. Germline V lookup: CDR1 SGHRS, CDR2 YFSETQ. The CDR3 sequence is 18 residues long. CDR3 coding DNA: TGCGCCAGCAGCTTGGGGCCAGGGGGACGAGGTCTGCCCACTGAAGCTTTCTTT. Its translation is CASSLGPGGRGLPTEAFF.

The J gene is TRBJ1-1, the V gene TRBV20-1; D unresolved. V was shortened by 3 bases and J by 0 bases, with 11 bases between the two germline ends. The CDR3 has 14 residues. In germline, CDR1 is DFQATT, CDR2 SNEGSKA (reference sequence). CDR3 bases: TGCAGTGCTAGTCTAGGCGGATTGAACACTGAAGCTTTCTTT. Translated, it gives CSASLGGLNTEAFF.

This chain's CDR3 is CASSLGDSSYEQYV. For the CDR3, the DNA is TGTGCCAGCAGCTTGGGGGACAGTTCCTACGAGCAGTACGTC. The V call is TRBV5-6, the J call TRBJ2-7, with 7 bases lining up with TRBD1. The CDR3 loop spans 14 amino acids. Germline V gives CDR1 SGHDT, CDR2 YYEEEE. Trimming cost V 0 bases and J 1 base; bases outside gene matches: 1.

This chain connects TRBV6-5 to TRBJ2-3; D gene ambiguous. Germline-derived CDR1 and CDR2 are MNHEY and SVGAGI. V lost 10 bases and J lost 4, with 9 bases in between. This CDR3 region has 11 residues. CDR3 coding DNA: TGTGCCACCAGCGTCTCAGATACGCAGTATTTT. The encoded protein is CATSVSDTQYF.

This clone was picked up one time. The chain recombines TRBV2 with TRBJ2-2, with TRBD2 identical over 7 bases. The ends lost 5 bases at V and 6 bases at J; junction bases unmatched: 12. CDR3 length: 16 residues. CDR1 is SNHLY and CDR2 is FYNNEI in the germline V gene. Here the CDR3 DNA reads TGTGCCAGCAGTTCCAGGGAACCGGGGGGTTCCGGGGAGCTGTTTTTT. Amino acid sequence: CASSSREPGGSGELFF. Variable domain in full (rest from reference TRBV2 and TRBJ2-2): EPEVTQTPSHQVTQMGQEVILRCVPISNHLYFYWYRQILGQKVEFLVSFYNNEISEKSEIFDDQFSVERPDGSNFTLKIRSTKLEDSAMYFCASSSREPGGSGELFFGEGSRLTVL.

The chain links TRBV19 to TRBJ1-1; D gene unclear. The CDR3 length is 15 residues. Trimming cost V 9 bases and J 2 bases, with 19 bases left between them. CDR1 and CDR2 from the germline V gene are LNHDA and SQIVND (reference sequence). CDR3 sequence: CASKRSESFNTEAFF. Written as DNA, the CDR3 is TGTGCCAGCAAGAGGTCGGAATCTTTCAACACTGAAGCTTTCTTT.

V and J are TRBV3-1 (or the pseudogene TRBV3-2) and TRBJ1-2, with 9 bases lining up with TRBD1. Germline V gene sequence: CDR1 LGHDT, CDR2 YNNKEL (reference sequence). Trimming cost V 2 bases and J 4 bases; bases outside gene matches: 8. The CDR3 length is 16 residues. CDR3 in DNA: TGTGCCAGCAGCCAATCGATCGGGACAGGGACCTATGGCTACACCTTC. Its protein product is CASSQSIGTGTYGYTF.

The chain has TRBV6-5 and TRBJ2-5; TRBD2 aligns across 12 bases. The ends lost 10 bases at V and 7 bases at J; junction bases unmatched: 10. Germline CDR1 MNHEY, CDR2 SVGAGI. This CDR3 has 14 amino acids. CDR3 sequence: CATRTSGTMGTQYF. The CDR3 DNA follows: TGTGCCACCAGGACTAGCGGGACGATGGGGACCCAGTACTTC.

DNA of the CDR3: TGTGCCAGCAGCTTAGCCCGCGGGACAGGGGTCGGCTATGGCTACACCTTC. Protein product: CASSLARGTGVGYGYTF. The rearrangement uses TRBV7-2 and TRBJ1-2, with 10 bases that match TRBD1. Germline values: CDR1 SGHTA, CDR2 FQGNSA. There are 17 residues in the CDR3. V shed 0 bases, J shed 4 bases, and the junction held 8 bases outside the gene matches.

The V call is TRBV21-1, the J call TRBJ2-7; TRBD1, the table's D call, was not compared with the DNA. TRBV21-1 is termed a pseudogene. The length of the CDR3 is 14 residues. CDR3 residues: CASKTIDRPYEQYV. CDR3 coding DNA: TGTGCCAGCAAGACGATCGACAGACCCTACGAGCAGTACGTC.

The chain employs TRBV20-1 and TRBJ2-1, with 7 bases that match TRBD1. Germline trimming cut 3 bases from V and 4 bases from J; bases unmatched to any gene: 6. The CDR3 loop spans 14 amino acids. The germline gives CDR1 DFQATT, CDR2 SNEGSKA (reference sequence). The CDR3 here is CSASSGQTYNEQFF. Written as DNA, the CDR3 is TGCAGTGCTAGTTCGGGACAGACGTACAATGAGCAGTTCTTC.

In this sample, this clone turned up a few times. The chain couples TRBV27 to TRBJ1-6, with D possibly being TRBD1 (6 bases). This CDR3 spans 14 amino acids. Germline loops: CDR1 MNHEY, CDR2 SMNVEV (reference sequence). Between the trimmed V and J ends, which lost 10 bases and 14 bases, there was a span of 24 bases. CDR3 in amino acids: CATQMTGLISALHF. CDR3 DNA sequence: TGTGCCACCCAGATGACAGGCCTTATCTCTGCCCTCCACTTT.

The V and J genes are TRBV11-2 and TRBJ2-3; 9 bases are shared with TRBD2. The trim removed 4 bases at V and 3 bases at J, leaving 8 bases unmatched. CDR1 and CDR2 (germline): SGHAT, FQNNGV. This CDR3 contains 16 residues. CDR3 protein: CASSSIWGLATDTQYF. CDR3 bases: TGTGCCAGCAGCTCCATTTGGGGACTAGCAACAGATACGCAGTATTTT.

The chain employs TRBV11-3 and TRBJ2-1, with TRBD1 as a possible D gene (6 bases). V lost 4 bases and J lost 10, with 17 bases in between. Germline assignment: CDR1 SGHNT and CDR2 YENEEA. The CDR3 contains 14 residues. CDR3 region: CASSYSATGYEQFF. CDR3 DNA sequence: TGTGCCAGCAGCTATAGCGCCACAGGGTACGAGCAGTTCTTC.